Detailed here is one T cell receptor (beta chain). The target antigen is unknown. The data were taken from a study of glioma-infiltrating T cells. Study-level findings and limits: Tissue-blood divergence was below expectation in non-neoplastic patients, above in gliomas.

CDR3 length: 16 residues. Germline lookup yields CDR1 MDHEN and CDR2 SYDVKM. V lost 6 bases to trimming and J lost 7 bases; unmatched junction nucleotides: 12. TCR alpha and beta CDR3 regions were amplified from RNA using iRepertoire nested multiplex PCR. Input was 100-400 ng of tissue mRNA or PBMC total RNA. TCRdb recomputed calls from the multiplex PCR reads with MiXCR, one row per CDR3 protein. Of some 100,000 distinct CDR3 sequences listed, less than 30% are singletons. The chain combines TRBV28 with TRBJ1-6; TRBD1 matches 7 bases. The sequencing input was glioma tissue, nonneoplastic brain tissue, or PBMCs (not recorded which). The TCR comes from a human donor with low-grade glioma or glioblastoma, undergoing nonglioma brain surgery, or in good health (not recorded which). Here the CDR3 DNA reads TGTGCCAGCAGCGCTGGACAGGCCAACACAAATTCACCCCTCCACTTT. This gives the protein CASSAGQANTNSPLHF.